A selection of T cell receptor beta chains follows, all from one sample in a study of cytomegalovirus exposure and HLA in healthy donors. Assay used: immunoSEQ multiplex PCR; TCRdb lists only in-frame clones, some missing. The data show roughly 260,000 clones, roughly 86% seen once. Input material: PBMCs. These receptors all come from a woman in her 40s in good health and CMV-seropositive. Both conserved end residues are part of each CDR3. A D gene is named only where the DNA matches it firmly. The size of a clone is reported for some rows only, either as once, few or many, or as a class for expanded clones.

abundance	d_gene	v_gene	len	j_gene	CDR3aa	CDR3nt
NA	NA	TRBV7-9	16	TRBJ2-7	CSSSQDLGHPNYEQYF	TGTTCCAGCAGCCAGGATTTGGGACACCCCAACTACGAGCAGTACTTC
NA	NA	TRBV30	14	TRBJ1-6	CAWSVRVGLAPLHF	TGTGCCTGGAGTGTCCGGGTGGGTCTGGCACCCCTCCACTTT
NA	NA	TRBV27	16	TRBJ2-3	CASSGNPSRRTDTQYF	TGTGCCAGCAGCGGTAATCCGTCGAGGAGGACAGATACACAGTATTTT
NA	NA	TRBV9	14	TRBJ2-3	CASSPPGITDTQYF	TGTGCCAGCAGCCCCCCAGGGATCACAGATACGCAGTATTTT
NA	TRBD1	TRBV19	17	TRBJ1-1	CASSIDRGLIMNTEAFF	TGTGCCAGTAGTATAGACAGGGGGCTTATAATGAACACTGAAGCTTTCTTT
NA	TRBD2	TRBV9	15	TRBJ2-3	CASSVGGRPTDTQYF	TGTGCCAGCAGCGTAGGCGGGAGGCCCACAGATACGCAGTATTTT
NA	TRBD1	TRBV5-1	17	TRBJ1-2	CASTLMAGQGYSDGYTF	TGCGCCAGCACGCTGATGGCGGGACAGGGGTATTCTGATGGCTACACCTTC
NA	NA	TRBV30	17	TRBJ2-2	CAWKRVEAGAYTGELFF	TGTGCCTGGAAGAGGGTGGAGGCTGGCGCTTACACCGGGGAGCTGTTTTTT
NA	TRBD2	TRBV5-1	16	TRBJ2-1	CASSLPSGNGYNEQFF	TGCGCCAGCAGCTTGCCGAGCGGGAATGGTTACAATGAGCAGTTCTTC
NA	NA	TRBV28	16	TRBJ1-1	CASSLASGTMNTEAFF	TGTGCCAGCAGTTTAGCGTCGGGGACTATGAACACTGAAGCTTTCTTT
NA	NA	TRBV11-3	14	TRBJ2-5	CASSLAGTQETQYF	TGTGCCAGCAGCTTAGCGGGTACTCAAGAGACCCAGTACTTC
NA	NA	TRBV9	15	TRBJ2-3	CASSVGSSDTDTQYF	TGTGCCAGCAGCGTAGGGAGTAGCGACACAGATACGCAGTATTTT
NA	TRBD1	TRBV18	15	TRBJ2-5	CASSPVLGQKETQYF	TGTGCCAGCTCACCTGTTTTGGGACAGAAAGAGACCCAGTACTTC
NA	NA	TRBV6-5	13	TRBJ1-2	CASSYSGGYGYTF	TGTGCCAGCAGTTACTCGGGAGGCTATGGCTACACCTTC
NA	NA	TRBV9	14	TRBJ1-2	CASSPQRGFYGYTF	TGTGCCAGCAGCCCACAGCGGGGTTTCTATGGCTACACCTTC
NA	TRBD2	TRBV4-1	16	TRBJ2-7	CASSHATSGSFYEQYF	TGCGCCAGCAGCCATGCTACTAGCGGGAGTTTTTACGAGCAGTACTTC
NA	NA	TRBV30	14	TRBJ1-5	CAWSMVQGGQPQHF	TGTGCCTGGAGTATGGTCCAGGGAGGACAGCCCCAGCATTTT
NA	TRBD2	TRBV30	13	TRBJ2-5	CAWSRGGVETQYF	TGTGCCTGGAGTCGGGGGGGGGTTGAGACCCAGTACTTC
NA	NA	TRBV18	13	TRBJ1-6	CASSLSENSPLHF	TGTGCCAGCTCACTATCTGAGAATTCACCCCTCCACTTT
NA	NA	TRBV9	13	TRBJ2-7	CASSVGSSYEQYF	TGTGCCAGCAGCGTTGGGAGCTCCTACGAGCAGTACTTC
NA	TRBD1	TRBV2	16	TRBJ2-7	CASSALRGTGSYEQYF	TGTGCCAGCAGTGCCCTTCGGGGGACAGGGTCCTACGAGCAGTACTTC
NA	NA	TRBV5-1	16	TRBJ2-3	CASSPPWGDGTDTQYF	TGCGCCAGCAGCCCTCCATGGGGGGACGGCACAGATACGCAGTATTTT
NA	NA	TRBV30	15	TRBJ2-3	CAWSVASIGTDTQYF	TGTGCCTGGAGTGTAGCTAGTATTGGAACAGATACGCAGTATTTT
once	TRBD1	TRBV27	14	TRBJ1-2	CASRTGAGNYGYTF	TGTGCCAGCAGGACAGGGGCGGGAAATTATGGCTACACCTTC